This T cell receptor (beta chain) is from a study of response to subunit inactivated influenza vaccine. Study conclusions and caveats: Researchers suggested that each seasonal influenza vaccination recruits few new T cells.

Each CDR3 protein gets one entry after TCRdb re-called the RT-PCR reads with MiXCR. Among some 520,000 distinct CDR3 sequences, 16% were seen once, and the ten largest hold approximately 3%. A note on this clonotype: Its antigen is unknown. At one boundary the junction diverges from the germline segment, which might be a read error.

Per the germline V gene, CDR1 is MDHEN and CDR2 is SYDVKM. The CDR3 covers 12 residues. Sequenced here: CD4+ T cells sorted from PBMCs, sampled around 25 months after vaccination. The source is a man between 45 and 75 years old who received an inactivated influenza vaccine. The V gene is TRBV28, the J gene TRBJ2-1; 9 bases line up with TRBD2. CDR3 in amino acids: CAARTSENEQSF. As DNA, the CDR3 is TGTGCCGCCCGGACTAGCGAGAATGAGCAGTCCTTC.